This T cell receptor beta chain was profiled in a study of blood T cell repertoires in COVID-19. Study as a whole: T cells, B-cell-depleted T cells, or PBMCs provided the cDNA or gDNA that served as material.

Enrollees, about 18 to 89 years old, lived in about two dozen US areas. Recovery meant two consecutive negative NP/OP PCR tests, professional clearance, or resolved symptoms. CDR3 length: 17 residues. The trim removed 5 bases at V and 3 bases at J, leaving 10 bases unmatched. Looked up from germline, CDR1 is MNHNY and CDR2 is SVGAGI (reference sequence). Assay: immunoSEQ multiplex PCR; the TCRdb copy retains only in-frame clones and omits some. The profile shows some 170,000 clones, 84% of them singletons. This chain links TRBV6-6 with TRBJ1-6, with 7 bases fitting TRBD1. The sequence came from a man aged 50 or older who had recovered from COVID-19. The sequenced sample was PBMCs or T cells enriched from blood (not recorded which). DNA of the CDR3: TGTGCCAGCAGTCTACGCGGGACAGCACTCTATAATTCACCCCTCCACTTT. This codes for CASSLRGTALYNSPLHF.